This T cell receptor beta chain was recorded in a study of blood T cell repertoires in COVID-19. The CDR3 length is 16 residues. Looked up from germline, CDR1 is SQVTM and CDR2 is ANQGSEA. Germline trimming cut 3 bases from V and 5 bases from J; bases unmatched to any gene: 12. Assay used: immunoSEQ multiplex PCR; TCRdb lists only in-frame clones, some missing. The table has roughly 30,000 clones, around 80% seen once; the top ten hold roughly 7.3%. The chain carries TRBV29-1 and TRBJ1-2, with TRBD1 identical over 10 bases. This TCR derives from an older woman with acute or convalescent COVID-19. The sequenced sample consisted of peripheral blood. The DNA for the CDR3 is TGCAGCGTTGAGGGGACAGGGGAGGGTGGGATTTATGGCTACACCTTC. It is translated as CSVEGTGEGGIYGYTF.